The entry below gives a single TCR beta chain sequence along with its context. V was pared by 3 bases and J by 4 bases, with 13 bases between. Germline CDR1 is SGHTA and CDR2 is FQGNSA. This CDR3 has 15 amino acids. This sample is part of a study of blood T cell repertoires in COVID-19. Study background: Nucleic acid was either cDNA or gDNA, and it came from T cells, B-cell-depleted T cells, or PBMCs.

The protocol was immunoSEQ multiplex PCR, while the TCRdb copy is restricted to in-frame clones and leaves out a portion. The sample includes over 45,000 clones, about 84% of them seen just once. The chain carries TRBV7-2 and TRBJ2-1; a possible D gene is TRBD2 (6 bases). Sequencing was carried out using peripheral blood. The sequence was collected from a man in his sixties with acute or convalescent COVID-19. The CDR3 spells CASSFGRGGYNEQFF. The CDR3 DNA reads TGTGCCAGCAGCTTCGGGCGGGGAGGATACAATGAGCAGTTCTTC. The full variable domain, rest sourced from reference TRBV7-2 and TRBJ2-1, is GAGVSQSPSNKVTEKGKDVELRCDPISGHTALYWYRQSLGQGLEFLIYFQGNSAPDKSGLPSDRFSAERTGGSVSTLTIQRTQQEDSAVYLCASSFGRGGYNEQFFGPGTRLTVL.